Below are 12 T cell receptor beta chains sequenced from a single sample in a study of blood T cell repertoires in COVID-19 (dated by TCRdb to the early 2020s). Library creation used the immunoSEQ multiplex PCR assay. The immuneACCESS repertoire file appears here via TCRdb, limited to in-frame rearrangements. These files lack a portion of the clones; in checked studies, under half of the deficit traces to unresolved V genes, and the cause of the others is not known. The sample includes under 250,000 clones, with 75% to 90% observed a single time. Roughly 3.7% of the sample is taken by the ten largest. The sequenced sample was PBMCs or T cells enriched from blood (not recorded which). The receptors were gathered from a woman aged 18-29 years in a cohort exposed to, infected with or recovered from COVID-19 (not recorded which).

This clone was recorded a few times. CDR3 coding DNA: TGTGCCAGCAGCCCTACGGCGGCTTATAGCAATCAGCCCCAGCATTTT. Its translation is CASSPTAAYSNQPQHF. The chain has TRBV5-5 and TRBJ1-5; D not certain. This CDR3 is 16 amino acids long. The V and J ends lost 4 bases and 0 bases respectively, with 14 bases between them. The germline V gene encodes CDR1 SGHKS and CDR2 YYEKEE (reference sequence). Looking up the rest from reference TRBV5-5 and TRBJ1-5 gives the full variable domain: DAGVTQSPTHLIKTRGQQVTLRCSPISGHKSVSWYQQVLGQGPQFIFQYYEKEERGRGNFPDRFSARQFPNYSSELNVNALLLGDSALYLCASSPTAAYSNQPQHFGDGTRLSIL.

In DNA, the CDR3 is TGTGCCATCAGTGAGTCTTCTACAGCTAACTATGGCTACACCTTC. As protein: CAISESSTANYGYTF. V and J are TRBV10-3 and TRBJ1-2; D is ambiguous. V was trimmed by 0 bases and J by 0 bases, leaving 8 bases between them. The CDR3 loop spans 15 amino acids. In germline, CDR1 is ENHRY, CDR2 SYGVKD.

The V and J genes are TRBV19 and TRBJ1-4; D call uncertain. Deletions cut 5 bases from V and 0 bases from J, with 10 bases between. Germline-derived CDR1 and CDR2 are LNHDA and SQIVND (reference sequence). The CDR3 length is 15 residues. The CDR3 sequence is CASSPQIATNEKLFF. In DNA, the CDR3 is TGTGCCAGTAGTCCACAAATTGCAACTAATGAAAAACTGTTTTTT.

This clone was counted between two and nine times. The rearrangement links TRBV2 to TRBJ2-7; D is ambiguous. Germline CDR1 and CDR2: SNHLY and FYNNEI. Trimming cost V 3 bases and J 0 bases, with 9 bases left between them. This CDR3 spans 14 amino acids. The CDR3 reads CASSDLASSYEQYF. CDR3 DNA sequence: TGTGCCAGCAGTGATCTGGCCAGCTCCTACGAGCAGTACTTC.

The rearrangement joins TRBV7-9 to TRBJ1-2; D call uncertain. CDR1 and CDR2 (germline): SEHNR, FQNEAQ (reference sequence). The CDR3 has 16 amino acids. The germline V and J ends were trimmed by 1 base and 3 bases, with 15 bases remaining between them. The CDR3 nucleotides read TGTGCCAGCAGCTTAGAGGCCAGGCCGGTCTACTATGGCTACACCTTC. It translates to CASSLEARPVYYGYTF.

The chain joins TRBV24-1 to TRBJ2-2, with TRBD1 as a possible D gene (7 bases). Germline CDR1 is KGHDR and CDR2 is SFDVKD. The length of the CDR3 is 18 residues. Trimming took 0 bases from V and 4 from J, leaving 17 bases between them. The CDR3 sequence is CATSDLGIDREVTGELFF. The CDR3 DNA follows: TGTGCCACCAGTGATTTGGGGATTGACAGGGAGGTCACCGGGGAGCTGTTTTTT.

The CDR3 DNA reads as TGCGCCAGCAGCCAAGAGGAGGTGGGAAGGCCCCAGCATTTT. Translation gives CASSQEEVGRPQHF. V and J are TRBV4-1 and TRBJ1-5; no firm D call. The CDR3 runs 14 residues. V lost 0 bases to trimming and J lost 9 bases, with 12 bases between them. CDR1 is MGHRA and CDR2 is YSYEKL in the germline V gene.

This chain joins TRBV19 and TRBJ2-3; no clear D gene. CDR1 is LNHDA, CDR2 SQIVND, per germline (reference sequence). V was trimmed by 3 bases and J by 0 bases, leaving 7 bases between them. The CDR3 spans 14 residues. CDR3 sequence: CASSIYGSTDTQYF. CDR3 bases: TGTGCCAGTAGTATTTACGGGAGCACAGATACGCAGTATTTT.

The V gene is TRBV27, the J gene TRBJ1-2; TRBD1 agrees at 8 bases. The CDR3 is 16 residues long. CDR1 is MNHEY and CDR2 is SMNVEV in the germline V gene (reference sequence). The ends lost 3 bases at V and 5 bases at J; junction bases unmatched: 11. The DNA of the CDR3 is TGTGCCAGCAGTTTCTCGGAAAGACAGGGGTTATATGGCTACACCTTC. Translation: CASSFSERQGLYGYTF.

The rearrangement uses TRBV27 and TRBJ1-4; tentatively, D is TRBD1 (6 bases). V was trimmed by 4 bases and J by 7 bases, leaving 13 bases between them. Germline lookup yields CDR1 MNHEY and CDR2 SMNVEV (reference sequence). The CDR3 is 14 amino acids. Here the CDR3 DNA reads TGTGCCAGCAGTTCGGGACACCTTGCTGAAAAACTGTTTTTT. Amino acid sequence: CASSSGHLAEKLFF.

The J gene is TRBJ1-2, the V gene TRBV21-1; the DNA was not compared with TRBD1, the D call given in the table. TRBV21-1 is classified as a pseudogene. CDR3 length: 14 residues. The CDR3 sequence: CASSKDGTPYGYTF. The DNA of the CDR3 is TGTGCCAGCAGCAAAGACGGGACACCCTATGGCTACACCTTC.

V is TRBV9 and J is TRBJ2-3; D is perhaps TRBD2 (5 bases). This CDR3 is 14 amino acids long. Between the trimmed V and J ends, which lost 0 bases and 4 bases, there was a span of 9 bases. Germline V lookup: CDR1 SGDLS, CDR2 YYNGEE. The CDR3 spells CASSVDGMADTQYF. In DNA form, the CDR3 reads TGTGCCAGCAGCGTAGACGGGATGGCAGATACGCAGTATTTT.